A selection of T cell receptor beta chains follows, all from one sample in a study of T cell clusters in autoimmune cytopenias. TCRdb re-called the multiplex PCR reads, yielding one record per CDR3 amino acid sequence without DNA. This specimen shows roughly 8,300 distinct CDR3 sequences; the ten leading clones hold 5% to 6.5%. The sequenced sample was peripheral blood. These receptors came from a human donor with an autoimmune cytopenia or autoimmune hepatitis (not recorded which). CDR3s include the opening cysteine and the closing phenylalanine or tryptophan. Not every row has a clone size; where given, it reads once, few, many or a size class.

J gene,V gene,clone size,CDR3 protein
TRBJ1-1,TRBV18,medium-sized,CASSDTYGQEAFF
TRBJ1-1,TRBV5-1,NA,CASSLALSTTEAFF
TRBJ1-1,TRBV29-1,medium-sized,CSVDLQGLTEAFF
TRBJ1-2,TRBV11-2,NA,CASSLLLGYTF
TRBJ1-6,TRBV5-6,NA,CASRRTVTNSPLHF
TRBJ1-2,TRBV5-1,NA,CASSYLVGTGGAHGGYGYTF
TRBJ2-7,TRBV20-1,NA,CSAIVPDRGPEQYF
TRBJ1-2,TRBV19,medium-sized,CASSIDTGDVAF
TRBJ1-2,TRBV29-1,medium-sized,CSARDIYGYTF
TRBJ1-3,TRBV6-6,medium-sized,CASAPRGGNTIYF
TRBJ2-7,TRBV6-2/TRBV6-3,NA,CASSRGQGAKQYF
TRBJ2-2,TRBV7-9,NA,CASSSPGDSRSTGELFF